This entry is about one TCR beta chain. The germline CDR1 and CDR2 sequences are MDHEN and SYDVKM. The CDR3 is 12 amino acids. Unmatched junction bases numbered 0, after V lost 3 bases and J lost 8 bases. The data originate from a study of T cell changes during pregnancy in multiple sclerosis. Using immunoSEQ multiplex PCR, the repertoire was profiled, and TCRdb retains in-frame clones only, with some absent. In the table there are around 75,000 clones, 94% of which are singletons. The rearrangement uses TRBV28 and TRBJ1-4; 7 bases are shared with TRBD1. The sequences come from CD4+ T cells from peripheral blood mononuclear cells, collected after pregnancy. The clonotype originates from a female donor with multiple sclerosis, enrolled in a pregnancy study. Written as DNA, the CDR3 is TGTGCCAGCAGTTTCAGGGGGGAAAAACTGTTTTTT. This gives the protein CASSFRGEKLFF.